Below are 25 T cell receptor beta chains sequenced from a single sample in a study of shared T cell receptors in the human thymus. Produced via immunoSEQ multiplex PCR; TCRdb's table is partial and in-frame only. The profile covers approximately 730,000 clones, with 80% to 90% appearing a single time and around 0.0094% taken by the ten largest. These data were also filed under a second study, of human thymus T cells.

The specimen was thymocytes. All receptors derive from a girl under three years old with a congenital heart defect.

The sample holds one count of this clone. The V gene is TRBV10-3, the J gene TRBJ1-1; D is unresolved. With 0 bases removed from V and 4 bases from J, the gap between germline ends came to 12 bases. This CDR3 has 15 amino acids. Looked up from germline, CDR1 is ENHRY and CDR2 is SYGVKD. This CDR3 is CAISESGRGGTEAFF. DNA for the CDR3: TGTGCCATCAGTGAGTCGGGGAGAGGCGGCACTGAAGCTTTCTTT.

V and J are TRBV5-1 and TRBJ2-4; TRBD2 is a possible D gene (5 bases). Trimming shortened V by 0 bases and J by 0 bases, and 16 bases separated the two germline ends. The CDR3 has 18 amino acids. Germline values: CDR1 SGHRS, CDR2 YFSETQ. The CDR3 coding sequence is TGCGCCAGCAGCTTGGATACTGTCCGGGGTTTAGCCAAAAACATTCAGTACTTC. This sequence encodes CASSLDTVRGLAKNIQYF. The variable domain in full, completed from reference TRBV5-1 and TRBJ2-4, reads KAGVTQTPRYLIKTRGQQVTLSCSPISGHRSVSWYQQTPGQGLQFLFEYFSETQRNKGNFPGRFSGRQFSNSRSEMNVSTLELGDSALYLCASSLDTVRGLAKNIQYFGAGTRLSVL.

This clone was seen a handful of times. V usage is TRBV4-3 and J usage is TRBJ1-1; D might be TRBD1 (6 bases). CDR1 and CDR2 from the germline V gene are LGHNA and YSLEER. V was clipped by 5 bases and J by 5 bases, with 24 bases between them. The CDR3 contains 17 residues. Here the CDR3 DNA reads TGCGCCAGCAGCACGCAAAAAATACAGGGAAAGACGACTGAAGCTTTCTTT. Protein sequence: CASSTQKIQGKTTEAFF.

V is TRBV2 and J is TRBJ2-6, with a possible D match to TRBD1 (6 bases). V lost 5 bases to trimming and J lost 4 bases, with 12 bases between them. Germline lookup yields CDR1 SNHLY and CDR2 FYNNEI. This CDR3 comprises 15 residues. The CDR3 is CASSPQGLGANVLTF. The CDR3 DNA reads as TGTGCCAGCAGTCCTCAGGGGTTGGGGGCCAACGTCCTGACTTTC.

This clone was detected only once. V gene TRBV6-1 combines with J gene TRBJ1-6, with D perhaps matching TRBD1 (6 bases). V was trimmed by 3 bases and J by 4 bases, leaving 22 bases between them. The V gene's germline CDR1 is MNHNS and CDR2 SASEGT. The CDR3 length is 19 residues. CDR3 amino acids: CASSDLTGRAGPYNSPLHF. CDR3 DNA sequence: TGTGCCAGCAGTGACTTGACAGGAAGGGCCGGACCATATAATTCACCCCTCCACTTT.

The rearrangement joins TRBV5-5 to TRBJ1-5, with 9 nucleotides matching TRBD1. Trimming removed 4 bases from V and 4 bases from J; junction bases left unmatched: 6. The CDR3 is made up of 15 amino acids. The germline gives CDR1 SGHKS, CDR2 YYEKEE (reference sequence). The CDR3 nucleotides are TGTGCCAGCAGCCCGGGGACAGGGTTAAATCAGCCCCAGCATTTT. This gives the protein CASSPGTGLNQPQHF.

A note on this clone: Other DNA variants within this sample encode the same CDR3. The genes are TRBV5-1 and TRBJ2-7; D is perhaps TRBD2 (5 bases). Germline values: CDR1 SGHRS, CDR2 YFSETQ. V lost 3 bases and J 4 bases, leaving 11 bases between the germline ends. The CDR3 has 13 residues. This CDR3 reads CASSSSGSYEQYF. For the CDR3, the DNA is TGCGCCAGCAGCTCCTCGGGGTCTTACGAGCAGTACTTC.

This clone was found a few times. The rearrangement uses TRBV12-5 and TRBJ1-5, with 7 bases aligning to TRBD1. V was pared by 1 base and J by 4 bases, with 13 bases of the junction left unmatched. CDR3 length: 18 amino acids. CDR1 LGHNT and CDR2 FRNRAP come from the germline V gene. The CDR3: CASGLGTGNLGGNQPQHF. CDR3 DNA sequence: TGTGCTAGTGGTTTGGGGACAGGTAATCTTGGGGGTAATCAGCCCCAGCATTTT.

The V and J genes are TRBV27 and TRBJ2-2; D call uncertain. Germline lookup yields CDR1 MNHEY and CDR2 SMNVEV (reference sequence). Between the trimmed V and J ends, which lost 6 bases and 7 bases, there was a span of 9 bases. The CDR3 consists of 12 residues. The CDR3 DNA reads TGTGCCAGCAGCATCAGTGGCGGGGAGCTGTTTTTT. Residues: CASSISGGELFF.

V is TRBV7-8 and J is TRBJ1-2, with a tentative D call TRBD1 (6 bases). There are 13 residues in the CDR3. Germline CDR1 reads SGHVS; CDR2 reads FQNEAQ. Deletions cut 4 bases from V and 8 bases from J, with 14 bases between. The CDR3 bases are TGTGCCAGCAGCTCCCGGAGCCAGGGGGGCTACACCTTC. Amino acids: CASSSRSQGGYTF. The variable domain in full, completed from reference TRBV7-8 and TRBJ1-2, reads GAGVSQSPRYKVAKRGQDVALRCDPISGHVSLFWYQQALGQGPEFLTYFQNEAQLDKSGLPSDRFFAERPEGSVSTLKIQRTQQEDSAVYLCASSSRSQGGYTFGSGTRLTVV.

The chain links TRBV28 to TRBJ2-1, with 14 positions matching TRBD2. The length of the CDR3 is 17 residues. The germline V gene encodes CDR1 MDHEN and CDR2 SYDVKM. V lost 5 bases, J lost 4 bases, and 7 bases stayed unmatched. The CDR3 here is CASSNSGLAGAYNEQFF. CDR3 sequence (DNA): TGTGCCAGCAGTAACTCGGGACTAGCGGGGGCATACAATGAGCAGTTCTTC.

This sequence joins TRBV6-1 and TRBJ2-2, with D possibly matching TRBD2 (6 bases). With 2 bases removed from V and 4 bases from J, the gap between germline ends came to 17 bases. Looked up from germline, CDR1 is MNHNS and CDR2 is SASEGT. The CDR3 sequence is 17 residues long. Here the CDR3 reads CASSEYQEGFGTGELFF. In nucleotides, the CDR3 is TGTGCCAGCAGTGAATACCAGGAGGGCTTTGGCACCGGGGAGCTGTTTTTT.

The V and J genes are TRBV6-1 and TRBJ1-4; D unresolved. Germline loops: CDR1 MNHNS, CDR2 SASEGT. The ends were cut back, 5 bases at V and 0 bases at J, with 10 bases in the middle. The CDR3 covers 15 residues. The CDR3 coding sequence is TGTGCCAGCAGTCATCAGCGTGCAACTAATGAAAAACTGTTTTTT. This sequence encodes CASSHQRATNEKLFF.

The chain joins TRBV5-6 to TRBJ2-5; 9 positions agree with TRBD2. The CDR3 runs to 15 residues. CDR1 SGHDT and CDR2 YYEEEE come from the germline V gene. The ends lost 0 bases at V and 4 bases at J; junction bases unmatched: 4. The CDR3 DNA follows: TGTGCCAGCAGCTTGGGGGCGGGGGGGCGAGAGACCCAGTACTTC. Its translation: CASSLGAGGRETQYF.

This clone was seen a single time. The gene calls are TRBV7-9 and TRBJ2-7; D is possibly TRBD1 (5 bases). Germline assignment: CDR1 SEHNR and CDR2 FQNEAQ (reference sequence). V was shortened by 3 bases and J by 2 bases, with 14 bases between the two germline ends. This CDR3 has 15 residues. Written as DNA, the CDR3 is TGTGCCAGCAGCTTTAGACAGTTAGGAGCCTACGAGCAGTACTTC. This gives the protein CASSFRQLGAYEQYF.

The rearrangement links TRBV11-1 to TRBJ1-1, with D perhaps TRBD1 (5 bases). Looked up from germline, CDR1 is SGHAT and CDR2 is FQDESV (reference sequence). This CDR3 is 13 amino acids long. V lost 3 bases, J lost 1 base, and 6 bases lay in between. Here the CDR3 DNA reads TGTGCCAGCAGCTTCGGACAGAACACTGAAGCTTTCTTT. Translation: CASSFGQNTEAFF.

This chain uses TRBV10-1 with TRBJ2-3; 9 bases are a match to TRBD2. Per germline, CDR1 WNHNN and CDR2 SYGVQD (reference sequence). The CDR3 runs to 13 residues. J gave up 6 bases and V 6 bases, and 4 bases lay outside the gene matches. CDR3 in amino acids: CASRAGGGDTQYF. The CDR3 bases are TGCGCCAGCAGAGCGGGGGGAGGGGATACGCAGTATTTT.

The chain is built from TRBV5-8 and TRBJ1-4; D unclear. The V gene's germline CDR1 is SGHTS and CDR2 YDEGEE. The germline V and J ends were trimmed by 0 bases and 10 bases, with 13 bases remaining between them. The CDR3 length is 14 residues. DNA of the CDR3: TGTGCCAGCAGCTTGGGCAGGCCTGAAGGAAAACTGTTTTTT. Protein sequence: CASSLGRPEGKLFF. Looking up the rest from reference TRBV5-8 and TRBJ1-4 gives the full variable domain: EAGVTQSPTHLIKTRGQQATLRCSPISGHTSVYWYQQALGLGLQFLLWYDEGEERNRGNFPPRFSGRQFPNYSSELNVNALELEDSALYLCASSLGRPEGKLFFGSGTQLSVL.

The chain carries TRBV28 and TRBJ1-5; the match to TRBD1 covers 7 bases. The CDR3 length is 17 residues. Trimming cost V 5 bases and J 0 bases; bases outside gene matches: 10. The germline V gene encodes CDR1 MDHEN and CDR2 SYDVKM. The CDR3 DNA reads as TGTGCCAGCAGTCCCGGGACAGACGATTATAGCAATCAGCCCCAGCATTTT. Translation: CASSPGTDDYSNQPQHF.

The chain links TRBV18 to TRBJ2-7; D gene unclear. V lost 3 bases and J 3 bases, leaving 18 bases between the germline ends. Looked up from germline, CDR1 is KGHSH and CDR2 is LQKENI. This CDR3 is 16 amino acids long. The DNA of the CDR3 is TGTGCCAGCTCACCTGTTAAACAGAGATGGTACTACGAGCAGTACTTC. The encoded protein is CASSPVKQRWYYEQYF. Supplemented by reference TRBV18 and TRBJ2-7, the full variable domain reads NAGVMQNPRHLVRRRGQEARLRCSPMKGHSHVYWYRQLPEEGLKFMVYLQKENIIDESGMPKERFSAEFPKEGPSILRIQQVVRGDSAAYFCASSPVKQRWYYEQYFGPGTRLTVT.

A remark on this clone: Mismatch with germline at one junction end may stem from a read error. CDR3 coding DNA: TGTGCTAGCAGCCCCGGGACTAGCGGGGGGGTTTCGAACACCGGGGAGCTGTTTTTT. Its translation is CASSPGTSGGVSNTGELFF. The rearrangement links TRBV7-7 to TRBJ2-2, with 16 bases lining up with TRBD2. The germline V gene has CDR1 SSHAT and CDR2 FNYEAQ (reference sequence). The CDR3 spans 19 residues.

The V call is TRBV27, the J call TRBJ1-6; no firm D call. The CDR3 has 14 residues. The V end lost 5 bases, the J end lost 2 bases, and 7 bases lay between the germline ends. Germline V gene data show CDR1 as MNHEY and CDR2 as SMNVEV (reference sequence). For the CDR3, the DNA is TGTGCCAGCAGTCCCTTTCCCTATAATTCACCCCTCCACTTT. This translates into CASSPFPYNSPLHF.

The genes are TRBV13 and TRBJ2-1; 7 bases align to TRBD1. The CDR3 is 14 amino acids. Trimming removed 10 bases from V and 7 bases from J; junction bases left unmatched: 13. Germline V gene lookup returns CDR1 PRHDT and CDR2 FYEKMQ (reference sequence). CDR3 nucleotide sequence: TGTGCCATCTCACCCGGGACAGAGGAGAATGAGCAGTTCTTC. Its protein product is CAISPGTEENEQFF.

The chain carries TRBV7-6 and TRBJ2-1, with D hard to call. Between the trimmed V and J ends, which lost 2 bases and 7 bases, there was a span of 18 bases. The CDR3 runs to 16 residues. Germline-derived CDR1 and CDR2 are SGHVS and FNYEAQ. CDR3 nucleotide sequence: TGTGCCAGCAGCTTAATAACACAGATCCAACGGAATGAGCAGTTCTTC. This gives the protein CASSLITQIQRNEQFF.

This chain links TRBV10-3 with TRBJ2-7, with TRBD2 identical over 13 bases. The CDR3 consists of 19 residues. Germline lookup yields CDR1 ENHRY and CDR2 SYGVKD. With V trimmed by 6 bases and J by 2 bases, 16 bases remained unmatched. The CDR3, as DNA: TGTGCCATCAGGGGTTACAAGACTAGCGGGGGGACTAACCCCTACGAGCAGTACTTC. Protein product: CAIRGYKTSGGTNPYEQYF.